This T cell receptor beta chain is drawn from a study of blood T cell repertoires in COVID-19. Using immunoSEQ multiplex PCR, the repertoire was profiled, and TCRdb retains in-frame clones only, with some absent. Of some 200,000 clones in the sample, roughly 85% were seen once. The V gene's germline CDR1 is MNHNS and CDR2 SASEGT. CDR3 length: 15 residues. Germline trimming cut 2 bases from V and 7 bases from J; bases unmatched to any gene: 6. The receptor was isolated from a man in his 60s with active or convalescent COVID-19. Specimen: peripheral blood. The chain is built from TRBV6-1 and TRBJ2-1; 9 nucleotides align to TRBD1. The CDR3 DNA reads as TGTGCCAGCAGTGAACCGGGACAGGGTAAAAATGAGCAGTTCTTC. Translating it yields CASSEPGQGKNEQFF.